The rows below give T cell receptor beta chains drawn from one sample of a study of blood T cell repertoires in COVID-19. Assay: immunoSEQ multiplex PCR; the TCRdb copy retains only in-frame clones and omits some. The repertoire holds some 100,000 clones, with around 81% as singletons. The material sequenced was peripheral blood. The receptors come from a man between 45 and 60 years old with active or convalescent COVID-19. The CDR3 runs from the conserved cysteine through the conserved F or W. D genes are given only for firm matches. Size tells how often a clone was seen (once, few, many) or the class of an expanded clone, and some rows leave it out.

D gene	V gene	clone size	J gene	CDR3 DNA	CDR3 protein
TRBD1	TRBV6-5	few	TRBJ2-7	TGTGCCAGCAGAAGACAGGGCTACGAGCAGTACTTC	CASRRQGYEQYF
.	TRBV28	.	TRBJ2-2	TGTGCCAGCAGTCCCCGGGACTCGAACACCGGGGAGCTGTTTTTT	CASSPRDSNTGELFF
.	TRBV21-1	.	TRBJ2-1	TGTGCCAGCAGCAAACGGGGACTAGCGGGGTTCAATGAGCAGTTCTTC	CASSKRGLAGFNEQFF
.	TRBV5-4	.	TRBJ2-5	TGTGCCAGCAGCCCTCCGACGGGAGAGACCCAGTACTTC	CASSPPTGETQYF
TRBD2	TRBV7-2	.	TRBJ2-5	TGTGCCAGCATCCTCGGACTAGCGGATGGAGAGACCCAGTACTTC	CASILGLADGETQYF
TRBD1	TRBV5-1	.	TRBJ1-2	TGCGCCAGCAGCTCAGACAGGGACGGCTACACCTTC	CASSSDRDGYTF
.	TRBV3-1/TRBV3-2	.	TRBJ1-1	TGTGCCAGCAGCCAACTTGGGGGCGCTGGGACTGAAGCTTTCTTT	CASSQLGGAGTEAFF
.	TRBV7-9	.	TRBJ2-7	TGTGCCAGCAGCTTAGGGCAGAACGAGCAGTACTTC	CASSLGQNEQYF
TRBD1	TRBV7-6	.	TRBJ1-2	TGTGCCAGCAGCTTGGCGACGGGACAGGGCAGTAATCCTTATGGCTACACCTTC	CASSLATGQGSNPYGYTF
.	TRBV7-6	.	TRBJ2-3	TGTGCCAGCAGCCCAAGATCACAGGGCTACACAGATACGCAGTATTTT	CASSPRSQGYTDTQYF
.	TRBV10-3	.	TRBJ2-3	TGTGCCATCAGTGAAGCAGGGACAACAGATACGCAGTATTTT	CAISEAGTTDTQYF
.	TRBV18	once	TRBJ1-4	TGTGCCAGCTCACCAATATCCGGGTATGAAAAACTGTTTTTT	CASSPISGYEKLFF
TRBD2	TRBV7-3	.	TRBJ2-1	TGTGCCAGCAGGAAGAGCGGGGAATCCCCCTACAATGAGCAGTTCTTC	CASRKSGESPYNEQFF
TRBD1	TRBV18	.	TRBJ1-4	TGTGCCAGCTCCCAACTCCGGGACAGGGCTAATGAAAAACTGTTTTTT	CASSQLRDRANEKLFF
TRBD1	TRBV12-3/TRBV12-4	.	TRBJ2-5	TGTGCCAGCACTTTCAGGGGGCAAGAGACCCAGTACTTC	CASTFRGQETQYF
TRBD1	TRBV7-9	.	TRBJ2-7	TGTGCCAGCGGAAGGGGACAGGGGATCTACGAGCAGTACTTC	CASGRGQGIYEQYF
.	TRBV29-1	few	TRBJ2-2	TGCAGCGTGTACACTGCGGCCACCGGGGAGCTGTTTTTT	CSVYTAATGELFF
.	TRBV7-9	.	TRBJ1-2	TGTGCCAGCAGCGGCGGGAAGGGACGAGGCTACACCTTC	CASSGGKGRGYTF
.	TRBV11-3	.	TRBJ2-7	TGTGCCAGCAGCTTAGATGGGGCACAGGGCAACGAGCAGTACTTC	CASSLDGAQGNEQYF
.	TRBV5-1	.	TRBJ2-5	TGCGCCAGCAAACTACCGTCCGTGGAGACCCAGTACTTC	CASKLPSVETQYF
.	TRBV27	.	TRBJ2-5	TGTGCCAGCAGGAGGGAACCTCAAGAGACCCAGTACTTC	CASRREPQETQYF
TRBD1	TRBV4-1	few	TRBJ2-7	TGCGCCAGCAGCCAAGATCAATGGACAGGGATTTACGAGCAGTACTTC	CASSQDQWTGIYEQYF
TRBD2	TRBV24-1	.	TRBJ2-1	TGTGCCACCAGTGAAATGAGCGGGGACGGGTACAATGAGCAGTTCTTC	CATSEMSGDGYNEQFF
TRBD1	TRBV23-1	.	TRBJ1-5	TGCGCCAGCAGTCGGCAGACAGGGCCGAATCAGCCCCAGCATTTT	CASSRQTGPNQPQHF
.	TRBV19	.	TRBJ1-5	TGTGCCAGTAGGTTCGAGGGTGGTCAGCCCCAGCATTTT	CASRFEGGQPQHF
TRBD2	TRBV5-1	.	TRBJ2-3	TGCGCCAGCAGCTTGGACGGGGCGGCTAGCGGGAGGGCCCTCACAGATACGCAGTATTTT	CASSLDGAASGRALTDTQYF
TRBD2	TRBV7-9	.	TRBJ2-5	TGTGCCAGCAGCCCTAGCGGGGCCCAAGAGACCCAGTACTTC	CASSPSGAQETQYF
TRBD1	TRBV4-2	.	TRBJ1-1	TGTGCCAGCAGCCAAGGAGAGGGGGCCAACACTGAAGCTTTCTTT	CASSQGEGANTEAFF
TRBD2	TRBV2	.	TRBJ2-3	TGTGCCAGCGGACCTTATCTAGCGGGAGTACAACCTGATACGCAGTATTTT	CASGPYLAGVQPDTQYF
.	TRBV6-5	.	TRBJ2-7	TGTGCCAGCAGTTACGAGTTTGGTTCCTACGGTCAGTACTTC	CASSYEFGSYGQYF
.	TRBV18	.	TRBJ1-4	TGTGCCAGCTCACCACTTGTGGTAGGAGGAGCAACTAATGAAAAACTGTTTTTT	CASSPLVVGGATNEKLFF
.	TRBV10-3	.	TRBJ2-5	TGTGCCATCATGGGGGGAACGGGAGAGACCCAGTACTTC	CAIMGGTGETQYF
TRBD1	TRBV7-3	.	TRBJ2-1	TGTGCCAGCAGCACCCAACCGGGACAGTACAATGAGCAGTTCTTC	CASSTQPGQYNEQFF
TRBD1	TRBV25-1	.	TRBJ2-3	TGTGCCAGCAGTGCTTGGACAGGGGGCCCACCAGATACGCAGTATTTT	CASSAWTGGPPDTQYF
.	TRBV11-2	few	TRBJ1-1	TGTGCCAGCAGCTCCCCAGGGTGGAACACTGAAGCTTTCTTT	CASSSPGWNTEAFF
.	TRBV15	.	TRBJ1-5	TGTGCCACCAGCAGCCTAAATCCGGGCAATCAGCCCCAGCATTTT	CATSSLNPGNQPQHF
.	TRBV9	.	TRBJ2-1	TGTGCCAGCAGCGTCGGAGGGCCCGAGGAGCAGTTCTTC	CASSVGGPEEQFF
.	TRBV3-1/TRBV3-2	.	TRBJ1-2	TGTGCCAGCAGCCAAGATGGGACTCAGGGTGGCTACACCTTC	CASSQDGTQGGYTF